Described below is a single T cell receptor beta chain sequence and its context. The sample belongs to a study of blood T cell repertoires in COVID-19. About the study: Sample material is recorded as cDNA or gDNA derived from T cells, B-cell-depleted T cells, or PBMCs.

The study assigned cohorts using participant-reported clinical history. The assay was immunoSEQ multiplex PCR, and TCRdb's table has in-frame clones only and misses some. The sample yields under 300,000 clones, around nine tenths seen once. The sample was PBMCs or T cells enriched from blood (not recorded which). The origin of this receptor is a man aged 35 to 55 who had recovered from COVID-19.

The CDR3 DNA is TGTGCCAGCAGTCGCAGTGGCGAGCAGTTCTTC. Amino acid sequence: CASSRSGEQFF. This sequence joins TRBV6-5 and TRBJ2-1, with D unresolved. The ends were cut back, 5 bases at V and 10 bases at J, with 9 bases in the middle. Germline CDR1 reads MNHEY; CDR2 reads SVGAGI. The CDR3 loop spans 11 amino acids.